This entry lists 2 T cell receptor beta chains sequenced from one sample in a study of identical twins. TCRdb itself ran the 5' RACE reads through MiXCR, one entry per CDR3 protein. The data contain about 530,000 distinct CDR3 sequences, 20% to 25% of them singletons. The same data also contributed to another study, on yellow fever vaccine responses in identical twins.

Input material: CD4+ T cells sorted from blood. These receptors originate from a young woman in good health.

The V gene is TRBV29-1, the J gene TRBJ1-5; the D is unclear. Germline lookup yields CDR1 SQVTM and CDR2 ANQGSEA. The CDR3 has 13 amino acids. Trimming shortened V by 4 bases and J by 0 bases, and 7 bases separated the two germline ends. The CDR3 spells CSVAEYSNQPQHF. The CDR3 nucleotides read TGCAGCGTTGCAGAATATAGCAATCAGCCCCAGCATTTT.

This clonotype was recorded a few times. CDR3 in amino acids: CATSRDLNTGELFF. The CDR3 nucleotides are TGTGCCACCAGCAGAGATCTCAACACCGGGGAGCTGTTTTTT. The chain recombines TRBV15 with TRBJ2-2; D is unresolved. The CDR3 sequence is 14 residues long. Trimming removed 0 bases at V and 2 bases at J, with 4 bases between. The V gene's germline CDR1 is LNHNV and CDR2 YYDKDF (reference sequence).